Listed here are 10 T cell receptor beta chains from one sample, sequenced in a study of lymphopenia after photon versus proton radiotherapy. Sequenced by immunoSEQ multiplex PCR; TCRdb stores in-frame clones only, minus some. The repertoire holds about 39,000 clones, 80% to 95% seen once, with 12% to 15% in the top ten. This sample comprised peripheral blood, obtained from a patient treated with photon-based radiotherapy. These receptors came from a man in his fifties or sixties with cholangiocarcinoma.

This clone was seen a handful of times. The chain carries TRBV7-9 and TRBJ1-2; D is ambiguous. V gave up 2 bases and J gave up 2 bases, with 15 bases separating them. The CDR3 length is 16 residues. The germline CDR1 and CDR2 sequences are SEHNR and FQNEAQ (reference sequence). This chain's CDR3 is CASSLSAFSGNYGYTF. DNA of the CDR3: TGTGCCAGCAGCTTATCCGCCTTCTCAGGAAACTATGGCTACACCTTC.

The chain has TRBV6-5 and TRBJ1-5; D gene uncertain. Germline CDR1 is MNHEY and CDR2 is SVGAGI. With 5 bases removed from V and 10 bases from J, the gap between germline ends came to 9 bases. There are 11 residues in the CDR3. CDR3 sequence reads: CASSELPPQHF. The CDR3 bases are TGTGCCAGCAGTGAATTACCCCCCCAGCATTTT.

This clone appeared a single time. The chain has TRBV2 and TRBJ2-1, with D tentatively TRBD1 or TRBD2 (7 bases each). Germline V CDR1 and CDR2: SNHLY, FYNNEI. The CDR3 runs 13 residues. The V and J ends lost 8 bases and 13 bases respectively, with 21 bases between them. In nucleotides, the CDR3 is TGTGCCAGCGATAGACAGGGAGGGGGACCCCAGTTCTTC. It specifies CASDRQGGGPQFF.

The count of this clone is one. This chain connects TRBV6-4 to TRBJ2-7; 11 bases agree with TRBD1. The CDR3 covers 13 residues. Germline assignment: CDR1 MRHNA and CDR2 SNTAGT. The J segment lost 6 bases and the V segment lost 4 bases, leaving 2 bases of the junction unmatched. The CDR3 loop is CASSGDRGGEQYF. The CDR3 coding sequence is TGTGCCAGCAGTGGGGACAGGGGGGGCGAGCAGTACTTC.

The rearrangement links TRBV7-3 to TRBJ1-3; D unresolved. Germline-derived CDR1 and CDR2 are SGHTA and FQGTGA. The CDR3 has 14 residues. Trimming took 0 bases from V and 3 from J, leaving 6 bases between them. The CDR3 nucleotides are TGTGCCAGCAGCTTAACAGGGAGTGGAAACACCATATATTTT. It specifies CASSLTGSGNTIYF.

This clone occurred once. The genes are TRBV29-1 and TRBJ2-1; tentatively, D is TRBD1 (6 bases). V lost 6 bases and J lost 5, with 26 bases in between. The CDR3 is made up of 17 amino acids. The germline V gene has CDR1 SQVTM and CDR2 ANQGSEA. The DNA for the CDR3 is TGCAGCGTCGGACAGAGTGATCAAATGTGGTGGAACAATGAGCAGTTCTTC. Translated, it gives CSVGQSDQMWWNNEQFF.

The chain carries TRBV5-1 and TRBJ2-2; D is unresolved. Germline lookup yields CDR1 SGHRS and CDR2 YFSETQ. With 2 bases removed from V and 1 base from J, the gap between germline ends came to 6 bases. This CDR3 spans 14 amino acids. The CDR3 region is CASSFSGNTGELFF. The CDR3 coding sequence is TGCGCCAGCAGCTTTTCAGGGAACACCGGGGAGCTGTTTTTT.

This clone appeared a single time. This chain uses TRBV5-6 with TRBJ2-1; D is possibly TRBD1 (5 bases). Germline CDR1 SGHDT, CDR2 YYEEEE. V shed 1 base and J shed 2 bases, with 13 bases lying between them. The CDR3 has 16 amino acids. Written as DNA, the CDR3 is TGTGCCAGCAGCTTGTTTGTCGCAGGGACCTACAATGAGCAGTTCTTC. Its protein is CASSLFVAGTYNEQFF. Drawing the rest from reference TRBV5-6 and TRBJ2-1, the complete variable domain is DAGVTQSPTHLIKTRGQQVTLRCSPKSGHDTVSWYQQALGQGPQFIFQYYEEEERQRGNFPDRFSGHQFPNYSSELNVNALLLGDSALYLCASSLFVAGTYNEQFFGPGTRLTVL.

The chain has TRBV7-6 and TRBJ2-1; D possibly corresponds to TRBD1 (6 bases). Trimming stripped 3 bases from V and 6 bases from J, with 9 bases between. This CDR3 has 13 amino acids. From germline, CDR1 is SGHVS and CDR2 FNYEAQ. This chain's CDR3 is CASSLTGTNEQFF. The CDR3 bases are TGTGCCAGCAGCTTGACAGGTACCAATGAGCAGTTCTTC.

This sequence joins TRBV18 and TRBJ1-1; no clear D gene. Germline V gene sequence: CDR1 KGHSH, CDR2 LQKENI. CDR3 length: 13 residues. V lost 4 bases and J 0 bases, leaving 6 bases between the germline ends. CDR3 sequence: CASSQALNTEAFF. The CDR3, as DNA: TGTGCCAGCTCACAGGCGCTGAACACTGAAGCTTTCTTT. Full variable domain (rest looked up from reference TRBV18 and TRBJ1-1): NAGVMQNPRHLVRRRGQEARLRCSPMKGHSHVYWYRQLPEEGLKFMVYLQKENIIDESGMPKERFSAEFPKEGPSILRIQQVVRGDSAAYFCASSQALNTEAFFGQGTRLTVV.